The 32 T cell receptor beta chains presented below share a single source sample, sequenced in a study of T-cell memory formation after mild COVID-19. TCRdb independently ran MiXCR on the 5' RACE reads; one entry per CDR3 protein. The sample includes under 600,000 distinct CDR3 sequences, less than 25% of them seen just once. Material: PBMCs or a T cell subset sorted from them (not recorded which). These receptors were obtained from an adult woman who had mild COVID-19 (a few samples of this study predate the infection). Cell type and time point are not known.

The CDR3 reads CASSETGGRTGELFF. CDR3 DNA sequence: TGTGCCAGCAGCGAGACAGGGGGTCGCACCGGGGAGCTGTTTTTT. The chain has TRBV7-3 and TRBJ2-2, with 9 bases lining up with TRBD1. V lost 5 bases, J lost 4 bases, and 5 bases stayed unmatched. In germline, CDR1 is SGHTA, CDR2 FQGTGA. The CDR3 is 15 amino acids.

This clonotype has a count of ten or more. J is TRBJ2-1 and V is TRBV4-3, with 14 bases aligning to TRBD2. The CDR3 runs to 17 residues. The germline gives CDR1 LGHNA, CDR2 YSLEER. Trimming at V came to 4 bases and at J to 8 bases, leaving 10 bases not matched to a gene. The CDR3 nucleotides read TGCGCCAGCAGCCTCGGGACTAGCGGGAGCGGTAGCGATGAGCAGTTCTTC. Translated, it gives CASSLGTSGSGSDEQFF.

This sequence joins TRBV6-2 or TRBV6-3 and TRBJ2-7; 11 nucleotides agree with TRBD2. Germline CDR1 MNHEY, CDR2 SVGEGT. The trim removed 8 bases at V and 3 bases at J, leaving 3 bases unmatched. The CDR3 length is 13 residues. CDR3 amino acids: CASGGLAVYEQYF. CDR3 sequence (DNA): TGTGCCAGCGGGGGACTAGCGGTCTACGAGCAGTACTTC.

This clonotype was detected only a few times. The chain employs TRBV7-2 and TRBJ2-1, with D perhaps given as TRBD1 or TRBD2 (6 bases each). Deletions cut 6 bases from V and 6 bases from J, with 12 bases between. The CDR3 spans 13 residues. Germline V gene sequence: CDR1 SGHTA, CDR2 FQGNSA. CDR3 bases: TGTGCCAGCAGTAACCGGGGGCTCAATGAGCAGTTCTTC. It translates to CASSNRGLNEQFF.

This clonotype was detected once. The V and J genes are TRBV15 and TRBJ1-6; the D is unclear. The CDR3 contains 16 residues. Germline CDR1 LNHNV, CDR2 YYDKDF (reference sequence). Trimming took off 5 bases at V and 0 bases at J, with 11 bases between the two ends. The CDR3 nucleotides are TGTGCCACCAGCCCTACCCGCGACTCCTATAATTCACCCCTCCACTTT. It translates to CATSPTRDSYNSPLHF. Combining the CDR3 with reference TRBV15 and TRBJ1-6 gives the whole variable domain DAMVIQNPRYQVTQFGKPVTLSCSQTLNHNVMYWYQQKSSQAPKLLFHYYDKDFNNEADTPDNFQSRRPNTSFCFLDIRSPGLGDTAMYLCATSPTRDSYNSPLHFGNGTRLTVT.

This clonotype was seen more than once but under ten times. The chain is built from TRBV25-1 and TRBJ1-1; no firm D call. The CDR3 consists of 11 residues. From germline, CDR1 is MGHDK and CDR2 SYGVNS. The V gene lost 3 bases and the J gene lost 7 bases, with 6 bases spanning the gap. The CDR3 bases are TGTGCCAGCAGTGATTTACTTGAAGCTTTCTTT. Its protein is CASSDLLEAFF.

V is TRBV7-9 and J is TRBJ2-5, with TRBD1 as a possible D gene (5 bases). Germline V CDR1 and CDR2: SEHNR, FQNEAQ (reference sequence). The CDR3 runs 14 residues. The V end was cut by 2 bases, the J end by 5 bases, with 12 bases between. The CDR3 nucleotides read TGTGCCAGCAGCTTACAGGGTGTTATTGAGACCCAGTACTTC. Translation: CASSLQGVIETQYF.

The chain is built from TRBV5-1 and TRBJ2-7, with 9 bases aligning to TRBD1. Germline trimming cut 2 bases from V and 2 bases from J; bases unmatched to any gene: 5. Germline values: CDR1 SGHRS, CDR2 YFSETQ. The CDR3 spans 15 residues. CDR3 sequence reads: CASSLGQGTTYEQYF. CDR3 coding DNA: TGCGCCAGCAGCTTAGGACAGGGGACGACCTACGAGCAGTACTTC. Based on the CDR3 plus reference TRBV5-1 and TRBJ2-7, the full variable domain is KAGVTQTPRYLIKTRGQQVTLSCSPISGHRSVSWYQQTPGQGLQFLFEYFSETQRNKGNFPGRFSGRQFSNSRSEMNVSTLELGDSALYLCASSLGQGTTYEQYFGPGTRLTVT.

This clonotype has a handful of counts. This chain uses TRBV29-1 with TRBJ2-7; no clear D gene. CDR1 and CDR2 (germline): SQVTM, ANQGSEA. The CDR3 runs 11 residues. V dropped 5 bases and J dropped 3 bases, with 8 bases sitting between them. The CDR3 DNA sequence: TGCAGCGTTCGTACCGGCTACGAGCAGTACTTC. Translating it yields CSVRTGYEQYF.

V is TRBV18 and J is TRBJ2-7; D unclear. This CDR3 spans 12 amino acids. Germline V gene lookup returns CDR1 KGHSH and CDR2 LQKENI. With 6 bases removed from V and 6 bases from J, the gap between germline ends came to 12 bases. CDR3 DNA sequence: TGTGCCAGCTCCGACTCTAAGGGCGAGCAGTACTTC. Translated: CASSDSKGEQYF.

The chain is built from TRBV6-2 or TRBV6-3 and TRBJ2-7, with 8 nucleotides matching TRBD2. The germline CDR1 and CDR2 sequences are MNHEY and SVGEGT. V dropped 0 bases and J dropped 0; count of bases not matched to a gene: 4. CDR3 length equals 16 residues. Here the CDR3 reads CASSYSPGGSSYEQYF. CDR3 DNA: TGTGCCAGCAGTTACTCTCCGGGGGGGAGCTCCTACGAGCAGTACTTC.

This clonotype has just a few counts. Its ends do not fully match the called genes, so a read error is possible. The chain recombines TRBV29-1 with TRBJ2-3, with a tentative D call TRBD1 (6 bases). This CDR3 is 14 amino acids long. The V gene's germline CDR1 is SQVTM and CDR2 ANQGSEA. The CDR3 reads CSVEGGARADTQYF. CDR3 nucleotide sequence: TGCAGCGTGGAAGGGGGTGCCCGCGCCGATACGCAGTATTTT.

The rearrangement links TRBV20-1 to TRBJ2-7; D gene uncertain. Germline CDR1 DFQATT, CDR2 SNEGSKA (reference sequence). Trimming stripped 6 bases from V and 2 bases from J, with 17 bases between. CDR3 size: 14 residues. The CDR3 reads CSAFLSGGPYEQYF. The CDR3 DNA follows: TGCAGTGCCTTTTTGTCAGGTGGTCCCTACGAGCAGTACTTC.

This clonotype was recorded a few times. The chain employs TRBV27 and TRBJ2-3; D may match TRBD1 or TRBD2 (5 bases each). CDR1 MNHEY and CDR2 SMNVEV come from the germline V gene (reference sequence). Trimming pared 2 bases from V and 8 bases from J, leaving 20 bases between. The CDR3 consists of 16 residues. CDR3 sequence (DNA): TGTGCCAGCAGTTTAACAGGACCGACGGGGATTAGTACGCAGTATTTT. Residues: CASSLTGPTGISTQYF.

The chain carries TRBV7-9 and TRBJ2-3; D uncertain. This CDR3 is built from 15 residues. Trimming stripped 3 bases from V and 0 bases from J, with 10 bases between. CDR1 and CDR2 from the germline V gene are SEHNR and FQNEAQ (reference sequence). DNA of the CDR3: TGTGCCAGCAGCTTGCACTTATCTAGCACAGATACGCAGTATTTT. It is translated as CASSLHLSSTDTQYF. Full variable domain (missing parts from reference TRBV7-9 and TRBJ2-3): DTGVSQNPRHKITKRGQNVTFRCDPISEHNRLYWYRQTLGQGPEFLTYFQNEAQLEKSRLLSDRFSAERPKGSFSTLEIQRTEQGDSAMYLCASSLHLSSTDTQYFGPGTRLTVL.

This clonotype came up a few times. The rearrangement links TRBV9 to TRBJ2-5; 12 bases agree with TRBD2. This CDR3 region has 14 residues. V shed 3 bases, J shed 4 bases, and the junction held 1 base outside the gene matches. Germline-derived CDR1 and CDR2 are SGDLS and YYNGEE. The CDR3 DNA sequence: TGTGCCAGCAGCGAGGGACTAGCGGGAGAGACCCAGTACTTC. It is translated as CASSEGLAGETQYF.

Remarks on this clonotype: The junction and the germline gene differ at one end; a read error may be behind it. This chain uses TRBV6-2 or TRBV6-3 with TRBJ2-1; D uncertain. Germline V CDR1 and CDR2: MNHEY, SVGEGT. The CDR3 runs 11 residues. In DNA, the CDR3 is TGTGCCAGCAGTAGATACAGTGAGCAGTTCTTC. The encoded protein is CASSRYSEQFF.

There are a few counts of this clonotype. The CDR3 coding sequence is TGTGCCAGCAGTTTCGGTCCTAGTGACAGGGCTGGCTATGGCTACACCTTC. Its translation is CASSFGPSDRAGYGYTF. The chain carries TRBV12-3 or TRBV12-4 and TRBJ1-2, with 7 bases aligning to TRBD1. The CDR3 runs to 17 residues. J gave up 4 bases and V 3 bases, and 14 bases lay outside the gene matches.

The rearrangement uses TRBV3-1 and TRBJ2-2; the D gene is possibly TRBD1 (6 bases). This CDR3 contains 17 residues. Trimming removed 0 bases at V and 1 base at J, with 12 bases between. CDR1 and CDR2 (germline): LGHDT, YNNKEL (reference sequence). The CDR3 here is CASSQDLGRGNTGELFF. The CDR3 bases are TGTGCCAGCAGCCAAGATCTTGGCAGGGGGAACACCGGGGAGCTGTTTTTT. The whole variable domain, remainder taken from reference TRBV3-1 and TRBJ2-2, is DTAVSQTPKYLVTQMGNDKSIKCEQNLGHDTMYWYKQDSKKFLKIMFSYNNKELIINETVPNRFSPKSPDKAHLNLHINSLELGDSAVYFCASSQDLGRGNTGELFFGEGSRLTVL.

The chain combines TRBV4-3 with TRBJ2-7; TRBD2 aligns across 11 bases. V lost 0 bases and J lost 0; bases outside the gene matches: 7. The CDR3 is 18 residues long. Per germline, CDR1 LGHNA and CDR2 YSLEER. CDR3 sequence (DNA): TGCGCCAGCAGCCAAGATAGACTAGCGGGGCAACGCTCCTACGAGCAGTACTTC. Translating it yields CASSQDRLAGQRSYEQYF.

This clonotype was seen a few times. The chain recombines TRBV7-8 with TRBJ2-2; tentative D call: TRBD2 (6 bases). The CDR3 sequence is 14 residues long. Between the trimmed V and J ends, which lost 5 bases and 4 bases, there was a span of 11 bases. The germline V gene has CDR1 SGHVS and CDR2 FQNEAQ. DNA of the CDR3: TGTGCCAGCAGCGCGGGACGGATCACCGGGGAGCTGTTTTTT. This translates into CASSAGRITGELFF.

V usage is TRBV3-1 and J usage is TRBJ2-3, with 9 bases fitting TRBD2. CDR1 and CDR2 (germline): LGHDT, YNNKEL (reference sequence). Trimming removed 0 bases from V and 4 bases from J; junction bases left unmatched: 8. This CDR3 has 17 residues. The CDR3 coding sequence is TGTGCCAGCAGCCAAGATCTTCGCGGGAGGGTCGCAGATACGCAGTATTTT. Translated: CASSQDLRGRVADTQYF.

The rearrangement joins TRBV12-3 or TRBV12-4 to TRBJ1-2; D is possibly TRBD1 (5 bases). The CDR3 covers 15 residues. Deletions cut 6 bases from V and 0 bases from J, with 14 bases between. CDR3 loop: CASSPRGATNYGYTF. CDR3 DNA: TGTGCCAGCAGCCCACGAGGGGCGACTAACTATGGCTACACCTTC.

There are a few counts of this clonotype. The V and J genes are TRBV20-1 and TRBJ2-5; D is undetermined. The V end lost 0 bases, the J end lost 4 bases, and 9 bases lay between the germline ends. CDR3 length: 13 amino acids. Germline V gives CDR1 DFQATT, CDR2 SNEGSKA (reference sequence). CDR3 sequence: CSARDASRETQYF. Here the CDR3 DNA reads TGCAGTGCTAGAGACGCTTCGCGAGAGACCCAGTACTTC.

A few counts support this clonotype. J is TRBJ1-5 and V is TRBV30; 12 nucleotides agree with TRBD1. The CDR3 is 13 residues long. With V trimmed by 8 bases and J by 3 bases, 2 bases remained unmatched. The germline gives CDR1 GTSNPN, CDR2 SVGIG (reference sequence). Here the CDR3 DNA reads TGTGCCCGGGACAGGGGGCCCAATCAGCCCCAGCATTTT. Protein sequence: CARDRGPNQPQHF.

Notes on this clonotype: The junction departs from germline at one end; a sequencing error may be responsible. The V and J genes are TRBV7-8 and TRBJ2-1; D may be TRBD2 (5 bases). The V gene's germline CDR1 is SGHVS and CDR2 FQNEAQ. This CDR3 region has 12 residues. This CDR3 is CARSLALYEQFF. In DNA form, the CDR3 reads TGTGCCAGAAGCTTAGCGCTCTATGAGCAGTTCTTC.

This clonotype was counted between two and nine times. The rearrangement uses TRBV6-4 and TRBJ2-1; 11 bases agree with TRBD2. Trimming cost V 0 bases and J 8 bases; bases outside gene matches: 6. The CDR3 sequence is 16 residues long. The germline gives CDR1 MRHNA, CDR2 SNTAGT. The CDR3 DNA reads as TGTGCCAGCAGTGACTCGATACTAGCGGGAGTCGATGAGCAGTTCTTC. It codes for CASSDSILAGVDEQFF.

V gene TRBV6-5 combines with J gene TRBJ1-2, with TRBD1 matching over 8 bases. Germline lookup yields CDR1 MNHEY and CDR2 SVGAGI. Trimming removed 2 bases from V and 4 bases from J; junction bases left unmatched: 3. There are 14 residues in the CDR3. CDR3 DNA sequence: TGTGCCAGCAGTTACGCAGGGGGCCTCTATGGCTACACCTTC. This encodes CASSYAGGLYGYTF.

In its sample, this clonotype was seen a few times. A junction end diverges from the germline sequence, so it may reflect a read error. The chain carries TRBV29-1 and TRBJ1-1, with D uncertain. Looked up from germline, CDR1 is SQVTM and CDR2 is ANQGSEA. This CDR3 region has 11 residues. The CDR3 sequence: CSVARAGPNEF. DNA of the CDR3: TGCAGCGTTGCCCGAGCCGGGCCCAACGAGTTT.

This clonotype was observed a few times. This chain uses TRBV20-1 with TRBJ2-1, with 8 bases fitting TRBD2. Germline-derived CDR1 and CDR2 are DFQATT and SNEGSKA (reference sequence). This CDR3 has 16 residues. V trimming: 3 bases; J trimming: 0 bases; junction bases outside the gene matches: 7. The CDR3 bases are TGCAGTGCTAGCTTGTGGCGGGGGGCCTCCTACAATGAGCAGTTCTTC. Encoded protein: CSASLWRGASYNEQFF.

The gene calls are TRBV3-1 and TRBJ2-1, with D unresolved. The CDR3 has 12 amino acids. CDR1 is LGHDT and CDR2 is YNNKEL in the germline V gene (reference sequence). With 2 bases removed from V and 11 bases from J, the gap between germline ends came to 10 bases. CDR3 DNA sequence: TGTGCCAGCAGCCAAACTGGGGAAAAGCAGTTCTTC. Its translation: CASSQTGEKQFF.

This clonotype occurred many times. The CDR3 sequence is CASSPRNGRDNEQFF. The CDR3 bases are TGTGCCAGCAGCCCTCGTAACGGCCGGGACAATGAGCAGTTCTTC. This chain connects TRBV7-9 to TRBJ2-1; D call uncertain. This CDR3 spans 15 amino acids. Trimming removed 5 bases at V and 5 bases at J, with 16 bases between. Per the germline V gene, CDR1 is SEHNR and CDR2 is FQNEAQ (reference sequence). Variable domain in full (rest from reference TRBV7-9 and TRBJ2-1): DTGVSQNPRHKITKRGQNVTFRCDPISEHNRLYWYRQTLGQGPEFLTYFQNEAQLEKSRLLSDRFSAERPKGSFSTLEIQRTEQGDSAMYLCASSPRNGRDNEQFFGPGTRLTVL.